The next 28 T cell receptor beta chains were all read from a single sample in a study of T-cell reconstitution after alpha-beta-depleted transplantation in children. The TCRbeta library incorporated unique molecular identifiers. Each CDR3 protein is one row after TCRdb ran MiXCR on the PCR reads. The sample records roughly 250,000 distinct CDR3 sequences, under 9.5% being singletons. The sample consisted of PBMCs, mostly from graft donor cells, taken 180 days after TCRalphabeta/CD19-depleted stem cell transplant. The receptors here all came from a male patient aged 10 to 17 who had a stem cell transplant for acute lymphoblastic leukemia, so the T cells may come from the graft donor.

Points on this clonotype: This could be a read error, since a much larger clone is one nucleotide away. This chain joins TRBV29-1 and TRBJ1-1, with a possible D match to TRBD1 (5 bases). Germline V lookup: CDR1 SQVTM, CDR2 ANQGSEA. CDR3 length equals 14 residues. V gave up 5 bases and J gave up 0 bases, with 13 bases separating them. The CDR3 reads CSVSDSLLNTEAFF. The CDR3 DNA is TGCAGCGTTTCCGACAGCTTACTGAACACTGAAGCTTTCTTT.

Ten or more counts support this clonotype. This rearrangement joins TRBV27 to TRBJ2-2; a possible D gene is TRBD2 (6 bases). The CDR3 spans 16 residues. CDR1 and CDR2 from the germline V gene are MNHEY and SMNVEV (reference sequence). V gave up 5 bases and J gave up 5 bases, with 18 bases separating them. CDR3 bases: TGTGCCAGCAGTCCCTCCCCCGGGGGATATACCGGGGAGCTGTTTTTT. It specifies CASSPSPGGYTGELFF.

In its sample, this clonotype was seen many times. The V and J genes are TRBV9 and TRBJ1-5; 8 bases align to TRBD1. The length of the CDR3 is 15 residues. V dropped 0 bases and J dropped 5; count of bases not matched to a gene: 4. Germline V lookup: CDR1 SGDLS, CDR2 YYNGEE. The CDR3 bases are TGTGCCAGCAGCGTAGGGACAGGGACCCATCAGCCCCAGCATTTT. It encodes CASSVGTGTHQPQHF.

This clonotype was detected ten times or more. This chain links TRBV29-1 with TRBJ2-4, with TRBD2 matching 12 bases. Germline V gives CDR1 SQVTM, CDR2 ANQGSEA. V shed 8 bases and J 8 bases; nucleotides not matched to a gene: 10. The CDR3 is 14 residues long. CDR3 bases: TGCAGCATCCTAGCGGGAGGGCAGAGGTACATTCAGTACTTC. Translating gives CSILAGGQRYIQYF.

Note on this clonotype: Germline and junction disagree at one end, which may indicate a read error. The chain joins TRBV18 to TRBJ1-1, with D unresolved. Germline V gene lookup returns CDR1 KGHSH and CDR2 LQKENI. CDR3 length: 12 amino acids. The CDR3 here is CASSSRNTDAFF. The CDR3, as DNA: TGTGCCAGCTCATCACGGAACACTGACGCTTTCTTT.

This clonotype has ten or more counts. This rearrangement joins TRBV7-2 to TRBJ1-6, with D uncertain. V lost 3 bases, J lost 2 bases, and 8 bases lay in between. The CDR3 contains 15 residues. Germline V CDR1 and CDR2: SGHTA, FQGNSA. The CDR3 region has the DNA TGTGCCAGCAGCTTGGGCAGCGCCTATAATTCACCCCTCCACTTT. Residues: CASSLGSAYNSPLHF.

This clonotype has ten or more counts. The rearrangement joins TRBV10-2 to TRBJ2-3, with TRBD2 identical over 8 bases. Germline CDR1 WSHSY, CDR2 SAAADI. The CDR3 runs 17 residues. The V gene end was trimmed by 2 bases and the J gene end by 2 bases; junction bases not matched to a gene: 9. CDR3 sequence: CASSEAAGGAFTDTQYF. DNA for the CDR3: TGCGCCAGCAGTGAGGCCGCCGGGGGGGCTTTCACAGATACGCAGTATTTT.

This clonotype was seen ten or more times. CDR3 DNA sequence: TGTGCCAGCAGCCCGACCCGACAGGGGCGATCCTACGAGCAGTACTTC. Its protein product is CASSPTRQGRSYEQYF. The rearrangement uses TRBV14 and TRBJ2-7, with TRBD1 identical over 8 bases. The CDR3 has 16 amino acids. CDR1 and CDR2 (germline): SGHDN, FVKESK. Trimming took 4 bases from V and 1 from J; bases not matched to a gene: 9.

With regard to this clonotype: With a much larger clone just one base away, this may be a read error. The rearrangement joins TRBV29-1 to TRBJ1-1; D is perhaps TRBD1 (5 bases). CDR3 size: 13 residues. The V gene's germline CDR1 is SQVTM and CDR2 ANQGSEA. V was trimmed by 5 bases and J by 1 base, leaving 11 bases between them. The CDR3: CSVSRVENTEAFF. CDR3 in DNA: TGCAGCGTTTCCAGGGTGGAGAACACTGAAGCTTTCTTT.

This clonotype showed up many times. The chain employs TRBV6-2 or TRBV6-3 and TRBJ1-6, with TRBD1 matching 9 bases. V was clipped by 4 bases and J by 1 base; unmatched bases: 17. The CDR3 is 21 amino acids. Germline V gene sequence: CDR1 MNHEY, CDR2 SVGEGT. CDR3 sequence: CASSSPSHPLTGGSYNSPLHF. CDR3 sequence (DNA): TGTGCCAGCAGTTCCCCCAGCCACCCGCTGACAGGGGGGTCCTATAATTCACCCCTCCACTTT.

This clonotype appeared many times. The chain employs TRBV5-1 and TRBJ1-2, with a tentative D call TRBD1 (5 bases). Trimming removed 0 bases at V and 1 base at J, with 10 bases between. CDR1 and CDR2 (germline): SGHRS, YFSETQ. This CDR3 spans 15 amino acids. Here the CDR3 reads CASSLAPGNNYGYTF. Written as DNA, the CDR3 is TGCGCCAGCAGCTTGGCTCCAGGGAATAACTATGGCTACACCTTC.

This clonotype was observed at least ten times. This chain connects TRBV20-1 to TRBJ1-5; no clear D. V shed 0 bases and J shed 7 bases, with 10 bases lying between them. The length of the CDR3 is 13 residues. The germline gives CDR1 DFQATT, CDR2 SNEGSKA (reference sequence). The CDR3 DNA reads TGCAGTGCTAGAGATAGGAGCGTACAGCCCCAGCATTTT. The encoded protein is CSARDRSVQPQHF.

The sample holds many counts of this clonotype. V gene TRBV20-1 combines with J gene TRBJ2-2, with a possible D match to TRBD1 (6 bases). Trimming removed 1 base at V and 6 bases at J, with 6 bases between. This CDR3 has 12 amino acids. Germline assignment: CDR1 DFQATT and CDR2 SNEGSKA (reference sequence). The CDR3 loop reads CSARGGPGELFF. The CDR3 DNA sequence: TGCAGTGCTAGAGGGGGGCCCGGGGAGCTGTTTTTT.

The CDR3, as DNA: TGTGCCAGCAGCCAAGCCAATAGCGGGAGGGCCTACAATGAGCAGTTCTTC. Its translation is CASSQANSGRAYNEQFF. The V and J genes are TRBV3-1 and TRBJ2-1; 11 bases are shared with TRBD2. Germline V gene sequence: CDR1 LGHDT, CDR2 YNNKEL (reference sequence). This CDR3 is 17 amino acids long. Trimming at V came to 1 base and at J to 2 bases, leaving 4 bases not matched to a gene.

In its sample, this clonotype was seen many times. This chain connects TRBV6-5 to TRBJ2-2, with D hard to call. CDR3 length: 15 residues. Germline CDR1 MNHEY, CDR2 SVGAGI. Deletions cut 0 bases from V and 6 bases from J, with 11 bases between. The CDR3 DNA reads TGTGCCAGCAGTTACTCGGGCGGTGACGCCGGGGAGCTGTTTTTT. It yields the protein CASSYSGGDAGELFF.

This clonotype has a count of ten or more. The chain links TRBV5-1 to TRBJ2-3; D is undetermined. The CDR3 length is 14 residues. V lost 0 bases, J lost 1 base, and 6 bases lay in between. CDR1 is SGHRS and CDR2 is YFSETQ in the germline V gene. CDR3 DNA: TGCGCCAGCAGCTTGGAATGGGGCACAGATACGCAGTATTTT. Translating gives CASSLEWGTDTQYF.

This chain connects TRBV5-1 to TRBJ2-5, with 13 nucleotides matching TRBD2. CDR3 size: 17 residues. J lost 1 base, V lost 1 base, and 4 bases had no gene match. The germline gives CDR1 SGHRS, CDR2 YFSETQ. Written as DNA, the CDR3 is TGCGCCAGCAGCTTGATGGGACTAGCGGGAAGCCAAGAGACCCAGTACTTC. The encoded protein is CASSLMGLAGSQETQYF.

This clonotype was observed at least ten times. V gene TRBV28 combines with J gene TRBJ2-7; 7 bases match TRBD2. Germline V gene lookup returns CDR1 MDHEN and CDR2 SYDVKM. After removal of 7 bases from V and 4 bases from J, the junction contained 10 bases not matched to a gene. The CDR3 sequence is 14 residues long. The CDR3 here is CASTRGDRAYEQYF. CDR3 nucleotide sequence: TGTGCCAGCACTCGGGGGGACCGGGCTTACGAGCAGTACTTC.

This clonotype has at least ten counts. This rearrangement joins TRBV7-8 to TRBJ2-7; weak D call: TRBD2 (6 bases). V gave up 6 bases and J gave up 0 bases, with 18 bases separating them. The germline gives CDR1 SGHVS, CDR2 FQNEAQ. The CDR3 length is 16 residues. Here the CDR3 DNA reads TGTGCCAGCAGATCCCGACTCCGCGGGAACTCCTACGAGCAGTACTTC. Amino acid sequence: CASRSRLRGNSYEQYF.

This clonotype was recorded at least ten times. The V gene is TRBV6-5, the J gene TRBJ1-1; no reliable D call. CDR3 size: 13 residues. The germline V and J ends were trimmed by 2 bases and 3 bases, with 7 bases remaining between them. Germline CDR1 reads MNHEY; CDR2 reads SVGAGI. Here the CDR3 reads CASSYRRDTEAFF. The CDR3 DNA sequence: TGTGCCAGCAGTTACCGGAGGGACACTGAAGCTTTCTTT.

This clonotype was detected ten times or more. The rearrangement uses TRBV27 and TRBJ2-1; D is possibly TRBD2 (6 bases). Between the trimmed V and J ends, which lost 0 bases and 0 bases, there was a span of 9 bases. The length of the CDR3 is 16 residues. The germline CDR1 and CDR2 sequences are MNHEY and SMNVEV (reference sequence). The CDR3 loop reads CASSLSGGSSYNEQFF. The DNA for the CDR3 is TGTGCCAGCAGTTTATCGGGGGGAAGCTCCTACAATGAGCAGTTCTTC.

This clonotype showed up many times. CDR3 amino acids: CASSFDRGSYEQYF. CDR3 nucleotides: TGTGCCAGCAGCTTCGACAGGGGGTCTTACGAGCAGTACTTC. This chain connects TRBV7-8 to TRBJ2-7, with TRBD1 matching over 9 bases. The V gene's germline CDR1 is SGHVS and CDR2 FQNEAQ. This CDR3 region has 14 residues. V was pared by 3 bases and J by 4 bases, with 4 bases of the junction left unmatched.

In this sample, this clonotype turned up many times. The chain couples TRBV12-3 or TRBV12-4 to TRBJ2-7; 9 bases align to TRBD2. The length of the CDR3 is 14 residues. After removal of 2 bases from V and 5 bases from J, the junction contained 4 bases not matched to a gene. CDR3 sequence (DNA): TGTGCCAGCAGTTTAAATAGCGGGAGCCACGAGCAGTACTTC. Translation: CASSLNSGSHEQYF.

This clonotype was seen many times. The chain recombines TRBV7-2 with TRBJ1-2; D might be TRBD1 (5 bases). The V gene lost 5 bases and the J gene lost 2 bases, with 12 bases spanning the gap. Per germline, CDR1 SGHTA and CDR2 FQGNSA. This CDR3 is built from 14 residues. The CDR3 loop reads CASSPVKGNYGYTF. Here the CDR3 DNA reads TGTGCCAGCAGCCCCGTAAAGGGGAACTATGGCTACACCTTC.

This clonotype was seen ten or more times. The rearrangement links TRBV2 to TRBJ2-3; D unclear. The CDR3 covers 13 residues. From germline, CDR1 is SNHLY and CDR2 FYNNEI. The DNA of the CDR3 is TGTTACGTTTCAAACGGTTCCACAGATACGCAGTATTTT. Translated, it gives CYVSNGSTDTQYF.

This clonotype came up a few times. The genes are TRBV18 and TRBJ1-2; the D is unclear. Germline V gives CDR1 KGHSH, CDR2 LQKENI. CDR3 length: 14 residues. The V gene lost 6 bases and the J gene lost 2 bases, with 13 bases spanning the gap. CDR3 DNA: TGTGCCAGCTCGACATCCACTTTAAACTATGGCTACACCTTC. It encodes CASSTSTLNYGYTF.

This clonotype was detected ten times or more. The gene calls are TRBV28 and TRBJ1-2; the match to TRBD1 covers 8 bases. This CDR3 region has 12 residues. The V gene's germline CDR1 is MDHEN and CDR2 SYDVKM. J was trimmed by 4 bases and V by 10 bases; bases with no gene match: 5. The CDR3 protein is CAIDRGGYGYTF. In DNA, the CDR3 is TGTGCCATCGACAGGGGCGGCTATGGCTACACCTTC.

This clonotype showed up many times. The chain couples TRBV20-1 to TRBJ2-1; 7 bases agree with TRBD1. The V gene's germline CDR1 is DFQATT and CDR2 SNEGSKA (reference sequence). V gave up 2 bases and J gave up 4 bases; unmatched junction bases: 14. There are 17 residues in the CDR3. CDR3 nucleotide sequence: TGCAGTGCTAGACCGTTGATTGGACAGGACGTTTACAATGAGCAGTTCTTC. Translation: CSARPLIGQDVYNEQFF.